This TCR beta chain was recorded in a study of T cell responses to AZD1222 COVID-19 vaccine. Study in general: Recipients boosted at about 4 weeks or about 12 weeks are pooled.

Germline V gene sequence: CDR1 GTSNPN, CDR2 SVGIG (reference sequence). With 4 bases removed from V and 4 bases from J, the gap between germline ends came to 17 bases. This CDR3 region has 15 residues. A word on this clone: What it binds is unknown.

General study results and limits: The study found vaccine-associated CD4 TCRs spanning spike, dominant at 160-218 and 743-854. The number of AZD1222 recipients seropositive at baseline was only five or six. After the peak T cell response, and only then, were repertoires sampled.

Sequencing used immunoSEQ multiplex PCR; TCRdb keeps in-frame clones, though not all of them. The data show more than 150,000 clones, approximately 92% seen once. The gene calls are TRBV30 and TRBJ1-5; a possible D gene is TRBD1 (5 bases). The specimen was peripheral blood, collected on day 0 of AZD1222 vaccination. The clonotype originates from an adult in good health. The CDR3 spells CAWNQGIGGNQPQHF. The CDR3 region has the DNA TGTGCCTGGAACCAGGGAATTGGTGGGAATCAGCCCCAGCATTTT.